The clone carrying this TCR beta chain was recorded many times. Its antigen is not known. After removal of 4 bases from V and 3 bases from J, the junction contained 9 bases not matched to a gene. Germline CDR1 reads SGHAT; CDR2 reads FQNNGV. The CDR3 length is 16 residues. Individually, cDNA molecules had unique molecular identifiers attached to them. TCRdb called the 5' RACE reads again in MiXCR, with one record for every CDR3 protein. This table holds more than 65,000 distinct CDR3 sequences, around an eighth found once. This entry belongs to a study of early T cells in non-severe SARS-CoV-2 infection. Looking at the study overall: Chains from this unsorted whole-blood bulk RNA could not be paired.

Findings and limits, study-wide: Reliance on VDJdb matching favored anti-spike CD8 responses; private and CD4 specificities were missed.

This TCR was recovered from an adult who was a healthcare worker with PCR-confirmed SARS-CoV-2 infection or an uninfected control (not recorded which). The sequenced sample was whole blood. The V gene is TRBV11-2, the J gene TRBJ2-1; 7 bases are a match to TRBD2. The CDR3 DNA reads as TGTGCCAGCAGCTACGCGCGGGGGAGGTTCTACAATGAGCAGTTCTTC. This translates into CASSYARGRFYNEQFF.